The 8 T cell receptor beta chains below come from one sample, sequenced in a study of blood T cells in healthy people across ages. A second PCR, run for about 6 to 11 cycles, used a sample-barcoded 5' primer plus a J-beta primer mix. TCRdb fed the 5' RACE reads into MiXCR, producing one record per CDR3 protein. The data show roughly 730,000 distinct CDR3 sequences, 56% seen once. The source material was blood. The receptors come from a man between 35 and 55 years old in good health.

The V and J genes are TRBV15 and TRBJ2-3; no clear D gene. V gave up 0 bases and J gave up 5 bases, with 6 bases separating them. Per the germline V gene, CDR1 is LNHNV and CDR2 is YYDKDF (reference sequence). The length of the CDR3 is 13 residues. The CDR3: CATSREPLDTQYF. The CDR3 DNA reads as TGTGCCACCAGCAGAGAGCCGTTAGATACGCAGTATTTT.

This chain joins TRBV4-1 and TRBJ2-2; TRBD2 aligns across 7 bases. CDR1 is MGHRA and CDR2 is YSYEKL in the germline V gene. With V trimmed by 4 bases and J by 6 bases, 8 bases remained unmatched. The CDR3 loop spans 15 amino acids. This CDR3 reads CASSPGLGSAGELFF. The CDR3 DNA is TGCGCCAGCAGCCCCGGACTAGGTTCGGCCGGGGAGCTGTTTTTT.

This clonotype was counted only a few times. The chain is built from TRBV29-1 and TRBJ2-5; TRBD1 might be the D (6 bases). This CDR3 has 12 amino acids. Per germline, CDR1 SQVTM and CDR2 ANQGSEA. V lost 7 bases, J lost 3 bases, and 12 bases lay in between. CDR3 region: CSGSQGEETQYF. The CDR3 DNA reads TGCAGCGGATCACAGGGAGAAGAGACCCAGTACTTC.

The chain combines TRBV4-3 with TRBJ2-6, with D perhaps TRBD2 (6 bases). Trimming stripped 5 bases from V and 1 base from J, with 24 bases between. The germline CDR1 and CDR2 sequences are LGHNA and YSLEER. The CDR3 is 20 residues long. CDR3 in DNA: TGCGCCAGCAGCGGGGTGGTGGCCGGCGGGATGGTGTCTGGGGCCAACGTCCTGACTTTC. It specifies CASSGVVAGGMVSGANVLTF.

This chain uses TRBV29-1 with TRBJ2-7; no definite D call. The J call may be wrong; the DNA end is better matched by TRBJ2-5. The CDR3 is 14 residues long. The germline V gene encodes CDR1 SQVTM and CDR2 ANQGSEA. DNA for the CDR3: TGCAGCGTTGAAGTTGAGACTCTGGGGGAGACCCAGTACTTC. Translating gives CSVEVETLGETQYF.

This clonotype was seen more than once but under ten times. DNA for the CDR3: TGTGCCAGCAGTGCGGGACAGGATGTACCCAATGAAAAACTGTTTTTT. It is translated as CASSAGQDVPNEKLFF. The chain recombines TRBV6-6 with TRBJ1-4; 8 nucleotides align to TRBD1. The CDR3 consists of 16 residues. With V trimmed by 5 bases and J by 5 bases, 10 bases remained unmatched. Germline loops: CDR1 MNHNY, CDR2 SVGAGI (reference sequence).

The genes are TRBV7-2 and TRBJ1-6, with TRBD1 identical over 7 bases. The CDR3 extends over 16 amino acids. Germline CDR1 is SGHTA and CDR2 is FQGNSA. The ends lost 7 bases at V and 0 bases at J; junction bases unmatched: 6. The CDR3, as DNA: TGTGCCAGCAAGAGCAGGGGGAGCTCCTATAATTCACCCCTCCACTTT. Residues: CASKSRGSSYNSPLHF.

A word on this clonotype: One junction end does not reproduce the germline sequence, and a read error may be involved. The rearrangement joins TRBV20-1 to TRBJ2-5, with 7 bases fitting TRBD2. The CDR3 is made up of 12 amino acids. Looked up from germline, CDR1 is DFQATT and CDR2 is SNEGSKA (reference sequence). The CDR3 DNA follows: TGCAATGCTCGGGGCGGGGGAGAGACCCAGTACTTC. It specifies CNARGGGETQYF.